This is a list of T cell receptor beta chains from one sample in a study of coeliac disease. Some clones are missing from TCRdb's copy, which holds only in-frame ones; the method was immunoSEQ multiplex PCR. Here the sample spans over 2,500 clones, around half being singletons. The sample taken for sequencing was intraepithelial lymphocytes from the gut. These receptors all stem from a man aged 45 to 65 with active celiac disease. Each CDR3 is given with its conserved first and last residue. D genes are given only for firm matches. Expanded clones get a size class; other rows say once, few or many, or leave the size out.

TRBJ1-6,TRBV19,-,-,CASNYRNSPLHF,TGTGCCAGTAATTACAGGAATTCACCCCTCCACTTT
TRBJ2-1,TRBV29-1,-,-,CSVASGEQFF,TGCAGCGTTGCATCGGGGGAGCAGTTCTTC
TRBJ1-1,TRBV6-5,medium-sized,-,CASSYSPDTEAFF,TGTGCCAGCAGTTACTCCCCGGACACTGAAGCTTTCTTT
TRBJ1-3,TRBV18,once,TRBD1,CASSQAGQGIYGNTIYF,TGTGCCAGCTCGCAGGCTGGACAGGGGATATACGGAAACACCATATATTTT
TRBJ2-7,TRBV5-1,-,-,CASSQGHSYEQYF,TGCGCCAGCAGCCAGGGACATAGCTACGAGCAGTACTTC
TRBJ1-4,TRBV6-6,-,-,CASKAGGATNEKLFF,TGTGCCAGCAAGGCCGGGGGGGCAACTAATGAAAAACTGTTTTTT
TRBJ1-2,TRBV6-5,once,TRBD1,CASSKQGASGYTF,TGTGCCAGCAGTAAGCAGGGGGCGAGTGGCTACACCTTC
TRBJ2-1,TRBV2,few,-,CASSEALGGVIDNEQFF,TGTGCCAGCAGTGAAGCGCTTGGCGGTGTGATAGACAATGAGCAGTTCTTC
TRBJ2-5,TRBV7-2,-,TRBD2,CASSFGGAQETQYF,TGTGCCAGCAGCTTCGGGGGGGCCCAAGAGACCCAGTACTTC
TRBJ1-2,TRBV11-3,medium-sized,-,CASSLGTLYGYTF,TGTGCCAGCAGCTTAGGGACTCTCTATGGCTACACCTTC
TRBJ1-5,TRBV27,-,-,CASGWGEGQPQHF,TGTGCCAGCGGGTGGGGGGAAGGTCAGCCCCAGCATTTT
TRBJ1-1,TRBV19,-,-,CASSPDGRTEAFF,TGTGCCAGTAGTCCGGACGGGAGGACTGAAGCTTTCTTT
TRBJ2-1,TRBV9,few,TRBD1,CASSVGDRTYNEQFF,TGTGCCAGCAGCGTAGGGGACAGGACTTACAATGAGCAGTTCTTC
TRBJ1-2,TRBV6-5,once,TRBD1,CASSYRLDREDGYTF,TGTGCCAGCAGTTACCGCCTGGACAGGGAAGATGGCTACACCTTC
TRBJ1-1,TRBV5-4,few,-,CASSLGAGPTEAFF,TGTGCCAGCAGCTTGGGGGCAGGGCCCACTGAAGCTTTCTTT
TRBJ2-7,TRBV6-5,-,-,CASSVWGRSSYEQYF,TGTGCCAGCAGTGTCTGGGGGCGAAGCTCCTACGAGCAGTACTTC
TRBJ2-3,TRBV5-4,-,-,CASSHSLGTFTDTQYF,TGTGCCAGCAGCCACTCTCTTGGTACTTTCACAGATACGCAGTATTTT
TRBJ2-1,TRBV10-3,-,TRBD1,CAISEFAPDRGNEQFF,TGTGCCATCAGTGAGTTTGCCCCGGACAGGGGGAATGAGCAGTTCTTC
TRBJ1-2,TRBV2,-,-,CASSDGGDYGYTF,TGTGCCAGCAGTGACGGCGGGGACTATGGCTACACCTTC
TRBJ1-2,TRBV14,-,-,CASSQVNSFYGYTF,TGTGCCAGCAGCCAAGTCAACAGCTTTTATGGCTACACCTTC
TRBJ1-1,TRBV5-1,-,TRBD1,CASSFTGGVNTEAFF,TGCGCCAGCAGCTTTACAGGGGGCGTCAACACTGAAGCTTTCTTT
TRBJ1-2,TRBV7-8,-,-,CASSLSSRDLWGYGYTF,TGTGCCAGCAGCTTAAGTTCCCGGGACTTGTGGGGGTATGGCTACACCTTC
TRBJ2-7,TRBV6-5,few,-,CASSPRGAGGNEQYF,TGTGCCAGCAGCCCAAGGGGGGCAGGGGGTAACGAGCAGTACTTC
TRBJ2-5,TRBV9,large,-,CASSVDGEYQETQYF,TGTGCCAGCAGCGTAGATGGGGAGTACCAAGAGACCCAGTACTTC
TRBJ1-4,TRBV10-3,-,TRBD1,CAISLGTGAEKLFF,TGTGCCATCAGCCTCGGGACAGGGGCTGAAAAACTGTTTTTT
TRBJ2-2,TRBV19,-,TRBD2,CATTRGLAGGHGGELFF,TGTGCCACGACCCGGGGACTAGCGGGGGGGCATGGCGGGGAGCTGTTTTTT